Shown below are 27 T cell receptor beta chains from a single sample sequenced in a study of blood T cell repertoires in COVID-19. Only in-frame clones appear in the TCRdb table, and some are missing; sequencing was by immunoSEQ multiplex PCR. This table holds some 150,000 clones, about nine tenths found once. Sequenced input: peripheral blood. The receptor set was obtained from a woman aged 50 to 60 with acute or convalescent COVID-19.

The chain joins TRBV21-1 to TRBJ1-1. TRBV21-1 is marked as a pseudogene. The CDR3 has 15 residues. CDR3 residues: CASRNPLRGDTEAFF. CDR3 sequence (DNA): TGTGCCAGCAGAAATCCTCTCCGGGGGGACACTGAAGCTTTCTTT.

CDR3 nucleotide sequence: TGCGCCAGCAGCTTGGTTGGACAGGGCACAGATACGCAGTATTTT. Protein sequence: CASSLVGQGTDTQYF. The chain has TRBV5-1 and TRBJ2-3; 7 bases map to TRBD1. The CDR3 sequence is 15 residues long. V lost 0 bases to trimming and J lost 1 base; unmatched junction nucleotides: 2. Per the germline V gene, CDR1 is SGHRS and CDR2 is YFSETQ.

The chain employs TRBV4-3 and TRBJ2-5; TRBD2 matches 10 bases. Per germline, CDR1 LGHNA and CDR2 YSLEER. The J segment lost 6 bases and the V segment lost 4 bases, leaving 5 bases of the junction unmatched. There are 14 residues in the CDR3. CDR3 residues: CASSPDSGRQTQYF. The CDR3 coding sequence is TGCGCCAGCAGCCCCGATAGCGGGAGGCAGACCCAGTACTTC.

This rearrangement joins TRBV5-1 to TRBJ2-3; D not certain. The V end lost 4 bases, the J end lost 2 bases, and 5 bases lay between the germline ends. The CDR3 is 12 amino acids. CDR1 and CDR2 from the germline V gene are SGHRS and YFSETQ. In DNA, the CDR3 is TGCGCCAGCAGCCTATACACAGATACGCAGTATTTT. Its protein is CASSLYTDTQYF.

The chain couples TRBV7-9 to TRBJ1-1; D is undetermined. This CDR3 is 16 amino acids long. Germline V CDR1 and CDR2: SEHNR, FQNEAQ (reference sequence). Trimming cost V 5 bases and J 5 bases, with 21 bases left between them. This CDR3 is CASSPSGDSGRTEAFF. In DNA form, the CDR3 reads TGTGCCAGCAGCCCCTCGGGTGACTCTGGGAGGACTGAAGCTTTCTTT.

A single count supports this clone. The chain uses TRBV27 and TRBJ1-1, with D possibly TRBD1 on 6 matching bases. CDR3 length equals 14 residues. The germline CDR1 and CDR2 sequences are MNHEY and SMNVEV (reference sequence). V lost 4 bases and J 5 bases, leaving 14 bases between the germline ends. The CDR3 DNA reads as TGTGCCAGCAGTTCACCGGGACATGGGACTGAAGCTTTCTTT. Amino acid sequence: CASSSPGHGTEAFF.

This clone came up once. The V call is TRBV7-6, the J call TRBJ1-1; D is ambiguous. Germline V gene lookup returns CDR1 SGHVS and CDR2 FNYEAQ. V gave up 4 bases and J gave up 8 bases, with 14 bases separating them. The CDR3 is 13 residues long. The CDR3 is CASSSSLKGEAFF. CDR3 in DNA: TGTGCCAGCAGCTCTAGCCTTAAAGGGGAAGCTTTCTTT.

This clone was recorded a few times. The J gene is TRBJ1-2, the V gene TRBV11-2; 10 bases match TRBD1. The CDR3 totals 15 residues. The V gene end was trimmed by 5 bases and the J gene end by 7 bases; junction bases not matched to a gene: 10. Germline V gene lookup returns CDR1 SGHAT and CDR2 FQNNGV. The DNA for the CDR3 is TGTGCCAGCAGCCAACGGGACAGGGGAATGGGTGGCTACACCTTC. It encodes CASSQRDRGMGGYTF.

V gene TRBV6-5 combines with J gene TRBJ1-3; unclear D gene. The ends were cut back, 0 bases at V and 4 bases at J, with 13 bases in the middle. The CDR3 is 16 residues long. Germline V CDR1 and CDR2: MNHEY, SVGAGI. The chain's CDR3 is CASSYSMATGGNTIYF. The CDR3 region has the DNA TGTGCCAGCAGTTACTCGATGGCCACGGGAGGAAACACCATATATTTT.

This rearrangement joins TRBV11-2 to TRBJ2-1, with 9 nucleotides matching TRBD1. The V gene's germline CDR1 is SGHAT and CDR2 FQNNGV. After removal of 8 bases from V and 4 bases from J, the junction contained 12 bases not matched to a gene. The CDR3 sequence is 16 residues long. CDR3 residues: CASEPRGGQGYNEQFF. The CDR3 DNA sequence: TGTGCCAGCGAACCAAGGGGGGGACAGGGTTACAATGAGCAGTTCTTC.

In DNA, the CDR3 is TGTGCCAGCAGCTCCACAGGAATAAATTCACCCCTCCACTTT. Amino acid sequence: CASSSTGINSPLHF. The chain is built from TRBV7-3 and TRBJ1-6, with D perhaps TRBD1 (5 bases). CDR3 length: 14 amino acids. Germline V lookup: CDR1 SGHTA, CDR2 FQGTGA. The V end lost 4 bases, the J end lost 7 bases, and 11 bases lay between the germline ends.

The rearrangement uses TRBV7-2 and TRBJ1-2; 8 bases line up with TRBD1. Germline assignment: CDR1 SGHTA and CDR2 FQGNSA. The V and J ends lost 5 bases and 8 bases, in that order; junction bases with no gene match: 10. CDR3 length equals 14 residues. The DNA of the CDR3 is TGTGCCAGCAGCCAGGACAGGGAAGGGCGGGGCTACACCTTC. Its protein is CASSQDREGRGYTF.

The sample holds one count of this clone. The rearrangement links TRBV10-2 to TRBJ2-3, with 9 bases aligning to TRBD2. V was pared by 6 bases and J by 3 bases, with 10 bases of the junction left unmatched. The CDR3 covers 16 residues. Germline assignment: CDR1 WSHSY and CDR2 SAAADI. The CDR3 DNA follows: TGCGCCAGCAGGGTAAGGGCTAGCGGGACGACAGATACGCAGTATTTT. It translates to CASRVRASGTTDTQYF.

The sample holds a few counts of this clone. V is TRBV30 and J is TRBJ1-5; possibly TRBD1 for D (5 bases). V was pared by 2 bases and J by 1 base, with 18 bases between. From germline, CDR1 is GTSNPN and CDR2 SVGIG (reference sequence). The CDR3 covers 17 residues. CDR3 region: CAWSSSGRGASNQPQHF. CDR3 in DNA: TGTGCCTGGAGTTCGTCGGGGAGGGGCGCGAGCAATCAGCCCCAGCATTTT.

The chain uses TRBV4-2 and TRBJ2-3; D gene unclear. V dropped 2 bases and J dropped 4 bases, with 7 bases sitting between them. Per the germline V gene, CDR1 is LGHNA and CDR2 is YNFKEQ. The CDR3 totals 13 residues. Here the CDR3 reads CASSQNPPDTQYF. CDR3 DNA sequence: TGTGCCAGCAGCCAAAATCCTCCAGATACGCAGTATTTT.

This clone was recorded once. The chain has TRBV27 and TRBJ1-3; possibly TRBD1 for D (6 bases). There are 14 residues in the CDR3. V was clipped by 5 bases and J by 2 bases, with 10 bases between them. The V gene's germline CDR1 is MNHEY and CDR2 SMNVEV (reference sequence). DNA for the CDR3: TGTGCCAGCAGTCCCAGGGGTGCTGGAAACACCATATATTTT. It translates to CASSPRGAGNTIYF.

The table lists this clone with a few counts. This chain uses TRBV5-1 with TRBJ1-1, with D hard to call. V shed 5 bases and J shed 2 bases, with 16 bases lying between them. Germline CDR1 reads SGHRS; CDR2 reads YFSETQ. There are 15 residues in the CDR3. The CDR3 here is CASRTPLDGNTEAFF. The CDR3 nucleotides are TGCGCCAGCAGGACTCCTTTAGATGGTAACACTGAAGCTTTCTTT. The full variable domain, in which reference TRBV5-1 and TRBJ1-1 provide the parts outside the CDR3, is KAGVTQTPRYLIKTRGQQVTLSCSPISGHRSVSWYQQTPGQGLQFLFEYFSETQRNKGNFPGRFSGRQFSNSRSEMNVSTLELGDSALYLCASRTPLDGNTEAFFGQGTRLTVV.

The chain joins TRBV7-2 to TRBJ1-6; D perhaps matches TRBD1 (5 bases). CDR3 length: 18 residues. Germline CDR1 is SGHTA and CDR2 is FQGNSA. Trimming stripped 2 bases from V and 7 bases from J, with 21 bases between. In DNA, the CDR3 is TGTGCCAGCAGCTTACAACAGTTTATAGGGGCAGGAAATTCACCCCTCCACTTT. Translating gives CASSLQQFIGAGNSPLHF.

Only one count was recorded for this clone. The chain uses TRBV11-2 and TRBJ2-3, with TRBD2 as a possible D gene (6 bases). Germline CDR1 is SGHAT and CDR2 is FQNNGV. CDR3 length: 16 residues. The V end lost 0 bases, the J end lost 4 bases, and 14 bases lay between the germline ends. Here the CDR3 DNA reads TGTGCCAGCAGCTTAGATTTTGCGGGGCTCGCAGATACGCAGTATTTT. Its translation is CASSLDFAGLADTQYF.

The chain couples TRBV6-5 to TRBJ1-2, with 7 positions matching TRBD1. The CDR3 is 16 amino acids. Trimming at V came to 4 bases and at J to 4 bases, leaving 12 bases not matched to a gene. Germline loops: CDR1 MNHEY, CDR2 SVGAGI. This chain's CDR3 is CASSSRDSGLGYGYTF. For the CDR3, the DNA is TGTGCCAGCAGTTCCCGGGACAGCGGGCTCGGCTATGGCTACACCTTC.

This chain connects TRBV13 to TRBJ2-6, with D possibly being TRBD1 (6 bases). The V end lost 6 bases, the J end lost 0 bases, and 18 bases lay between the germline ends. The V gene's germline CDR1 is PRHDT and CDR2 FYEKMQ (reference sequence). This CDR3 is built from 18 residues. The CDR3: CASRPYPGVGSGANVLTF. CDR3 DNA: TGTGCCAGCAGACCCTACCCAGGGGTTGGCTCTGGGGCCAACGTCCTGACTTTC.

The CDR3 is CASRTGIFSGNTIYF. As DNA, the CDR3 is TGTGCCAGCAGGACGGGGATCTTCTCTGGAAACACCATATATTTT. The genes are TRBV2 and TRBJ1-3; no reliable D call. This CDR3 comprises 15 residues. Trimming removed 6 bases at V and 0 bases at J, with 12 bases between. The germline gives CDR1 SNHLY, CDR2 FYNNEI.

The V and J genes are TRBV2 and TRBJ1-2, with 7 bases that match TRBD1. V lost 6 bases to trimming and J lost 5 bases; unmatched junction nucleotides: 6. The CDR3 runs 13 residues. The germline CDR1 and CDR2 sequences are SNHLY and FYNNEI. The CDR3 reads CASRTGWTYGYTF. The CDR3 nucleotides read TGTGCCAGCAGGACAGGGTGGACATATGGCTACACCTTC.

The chain links TRBV12-3 or TRBV12-4 to TRBJ1-1; D gene unclear. CDR3 size: 13 residues. V was trimmed by 3 bases and J by 5 bases, leaving 10 bases between them. The CDR3 here is CASSLAERTEAFF. The CDR3 coding sequence is TGTGCCAGCAGTTTGGCGGAGAGAACTGAAGCTTTCTTT.

The chain recombines TRBV10-1 with TRBJ1-4; D is possibly TRBD1 (6 bases). Germline loops: CDR1 WNHNN, CDR2 SYGVQD (reference sequence). V was trimmed by 5 bases and J by 5 bases, leaving 9 bases between them. This CDR3 comprises 13 residues. The CDR3 sequence: CASSPGQNEKLFF. For the CDR3, the DNA is TGCGCCAGCAGTCCCGGACAGAATGAAAAACTGTTTTTT.

This chain links TRBV5-5 with TRBJ2-7; 7 bases line up with TRBD2. This CDR3 has 16 residues. Germline CDR1 is SGHKS and CDR2 is YYEKEE (reference sequence). V lost 3 bases to trimming and J lost 1 base; unmatched junction nucleotides: 10. The CDR3, as DNA: TGTGCCAGCAGCTCGGTCGGGGACTACCCTTCCTACGAGCAGTACTTC. As protein: CASSSVGDYPSYEQYF. The full variable domain, with the rest looked up from reference TRBV5-5 and TRBJ2-7, is DAGVTQSPTHLIKTRGQQVTLRCSPISGHKSVSWYQQVLGQGPQFIFQYYEKEERGRGNFPDRFSARQFPNYSSELNVNALLLGDSALYLCASSSVGDYPSYEQYFGPGTRLTVT.

The CDR3 DNA is TGTGCCAGTAGTATGCGGACAGGACTTTGGGATGAGCAGTTCTTC. Residues: CASSMRTGLWDEQFF. This rearrangement joins TRBV19 to TRBJ2-1, with 7 nucleotides matching TRBD1. The CDR3 has 15 residues. The germline CDR1 and CDR2 sequences are LNHDA and SQIVND (reference sequence). V was pared by 3 bases and J by 8 bases, with 10 bases of the junction left unmatched.